These T cell receptor beta chains were read from a single sample in a study of control samples from healthy donors and cancer patients. The data were produced by immunoSEQ multiplex PCR, yet TCRdb's version contains in-frame clones alone and is incomplete. The sample carries 390,000 or so clones, 75% to 95% recorded once. Sequenced sample: PBMCs. These receptors were collected from a man aged 40-50 years with head and neck cancer. Both conserved end residues are part of each CDR3. Fields, in order: clone size, D gene, V gene, J gene, CDR3 protein, CDR3 DNA. The D gene is left open where the match is weak. Clone size is given for some rows only: seen once, a few or many times, or a class if the clone is expanded.

>.|TRBD2|TRBV4-1|TRBJ2-7
CASSFRPGTAGLAGGEQYF
TGCGCCAGCAGCTTTCGCCCCGGGACAGCGGGACTAGCGGGAGGAGAGCAGTACTTC
>.|.|TRBV2|TRBJ2-3
CASSASAVGTDTQYF
TGTGCCAGCAGCGCAAGCGCAGTGGGTACAGATACGCAGTATTTT
>.|.|TRBV28|TRBJ1-5
CASSRGPGHQPQHF
TGTGCCAGCAGTAGAGGGCCGGGGCATCAGCCCCAGCATTTT
>.|.|TRBV6-5|TRBJ1-5
CASSYLGGGQPQHF
TGTGCCAGCAGTTACTTAGGAGGGGGTCAGCCCCAGCATTTT
>.|TRBD1|TRBV6-5|TRBJ1-4
CASNPGGTGDEKLFF
TGTGCCAGCAACCCAGGTGGGACAGGGGATGAAAAACTGTTTTTT
>.|TRBD1|TRBV5-1|TRBJ2-2
CASSWGTGGTGELFF
TGCGCCAGCAGCTGGGGGACAGGGGGAACCGGGGAGCTGTTTTTT
>.|.|TRBV20-1|TRBJ2-6
CSARGANVLTF
TGCAGTGCCAGAGGGGCCAACGTCCTGACTTTC
>.|.|TRBV27|TRBJ2-1
CASSYQGSYNEQFF
TGTGCCAGCAGTTACCAGGGGTCCTACAATGAGCAGTTCTTC
>.|.|TRBV2|TRBJ1-2
CASSLTVGYGYTF
TGTGCCAGCAGCCTGACGGTCGGCTATGGCTACACCTTC
>.|.|TRBV18|TRBJ1-2
CASSPGKPGPSGYTF
TGTGCCAGCTCACCCGGGAAGCCAGGACCTAGTGGCTACACCTTC
>once|.|TRBV7-9|TRBJ1-2
CASSLVEANYGYTF
TGTGCCAGCAGCTTAGTGGAGGCTAACTATGGCTACACCTTC
>.|.|TRBV7-2|TRBJ2-5
CASSLGGAQETQYF
TGTGCCAGCAGCTTAGGGGGGGCCCAAGAGACCCAGTACTTC
>.|.|TRBV6-2/TRBV6-3|TRBJ1-5
CASSYPGIDQPQHF
TGTGCCAGCAGTTACCCAGGGATCGATCAGCCCCAGCATTTT
>.|TRBD2|TRBV14|TRBJ2-5
CASSQEPGLAGETQYF
TGTGCCAGCAGCCAAGAGCCGGGACTAGCGGGGGAGACCCAGTACTTC
>few|.|TRBV24-1|TRBJ2-2
CATSRENTGELFF
TGTGCCACCAGTCGGGAAAACACCGGGGAGCTGTTTTTT
>.|.|TRBV5-1|TRBJ1-3
CASMVGNTIYF
TGCGCCAGCATGGTGGGAAACACCATATATTTT
>.|TRBD1|TRBV13|TRBJ1-2
CASSLGTGGRNGYTF
TGTGCCAGCAGCTTAGGGACAGGGGGACGAAATGGCTACACCTTC
>.|.|TRBV3-1/TRBV3-2|TRBJ1-2
CASSQPKQGVYGYTF
TGTGCCAGCAGCCAACCCAAACAGGGAGTCTATGGCTACACCTTC
>.|.|TRBV5-1|TRBJ2-5
CASSLGGTETQYF
TGCGCCAGCAGCTTGGGCGGGACAGAGACCCAGTACTTC
>.|TRBD2|TRBV19|TRBJ2-1
CASSIDGTSGGSYNEQFF
TGTGCCAGTAGTATAGATGGGACTAGCGGGGGATCCTACAATGAGCAGTTCTTC
>.|TRBD2|TRBV7-9|TRBJ2-5
CASSLGMTSGVQETQYF
TGTGCCAGCAGCTTAGGAATGACTAGCGGGGTCCAAGAGACCCAGTACTTC
>.|.|TRBV19|TRBJ2-5
CASSRKGVQETQYF
TGTGCCAGTAGTAGGAAGGGTGTCCAAGAGACCCAGTACTTC
>.|.|TRBV28|TRBJ1-1
CASSPGGEAFF
TGTGCCAGCAGCCCTGGGGGAGAGGCTTTCTTT
>.|.|TRBV27|TRBJ2-7
CASSPILLAPSGDEQYF
TGTGCCAGCAGTCCTATTCTGTTAGCGCCCTCAGGGGACGAGCAGTACTTC
>.|TRBD2|TRBV19|TRBJ2-1
CASGGGLAYEQFF
TGTGCCAGTGGCGGGGGACTAGCTTATGAGCAGTTCTTC
>once|TRBD1|TRBV5-1|TRBJ2-3
CASSWQGVTDTQYF
TGCGCCAGCAGCTGGCAGGGGGTGACAGATACGCAGTATTTT
>.|.|TRBV18|TRBJ2-1
CASSPPTGSDSYNEQFF
TGTGCCAGCTCACCACCCACGGGTAGCGACTCCTACAATGAGCAGTTCTTC
>.|.|TRBV24-1|TRBJ1-5
CATSDRNRYQPQHF
TGTGCCACCAGTGACCGTAACAGATATCAGCCCCAGCATTTT
>.|.|TRBV7-8|TRBJ2-7
CASGQSSYEQYF
TGTGCCAGCGGACAAAGCTCCTACGAGCAGTACTTC
>.|.|TRBV29-1|TRBJ2-5
CSVQARGRETQYF
TGCAGCGTACAAGCCAGGGGAAGAGAGACCCAGTACTTC
>.|.|TRBV2|TRBJ2-7
CASSFGLYYEQYF
TGTGCCAGCAGCTTTGGACTGTACTACGAGCAGTACTTC
>few|.|TRBV30|TRBJ1-1
CVGQLNTEAFF
TGTGTAGGGCAATTGAACACTGAAGCTTTCTTT
>.|.|TRBV10-3|TRBJ2-7
CAIRGHVGDYEQYF
TGTGCCATCAGAGGACACGTAGGAGACTACGAGCAGTACTTC
>.|.|TRBV3-1/TRBV3-2|TRBJ2-1
CASSQWAGTYTGEQFF
TGTGCCAGCAGCCAATGGGCGGGGACCTACACCGGGGAGCAGTTCTTC
>.|TRBD2|TRBV4-1|TRBJ2-5
CASSQFTSGRAGETQYF
TGCGCCAGCAGCCAATTTACTAGCGGGAGGGCCGGCGAGACCCAGTACTTC
>.|.|TRBV28|TRBJ1-2
CASSFGGYGYTF
TGTGCCAGCAGTTTCGGAGGATATGGCTACACCTTC
>.|TRBD2|TRBV6-5|TRBJ2-5
CASSYGLAGETQYF
TGTGCCAGCAGTTACGGACTAGCGGGGGAGACCCAGTACTTC
>.|.|TRBV27|TRBJ1-5
CASTKGFDQPQHF
TGTGCCAGCACCAAGGGGTTTGATCAGCCCCAGCATTTT
>.|.|TRBV11-2|TRBJ1-4
CASSSTTTGRGFF
TGTGCCAGCAGCTCAACAACCACAGGAAGAGGGTTTTTT
>.|.|TRBV5-6|TRBJ2-1
CASSLATGNEQFF
TGTGCCAGCAGCTTGGCCACTGGCAATGAGCAGTTCTTC
>.|.|TRBV6-5|TRBJ2-7
CASSSSGTPNPEQYF
TGTGCCAGCAGCTCTTCCGGGACACCAAATCCAGAGCAGTACTTC
>once|TRBD1|TRBV7-2|TRBJ2-5
CASSLQGAETQYF
TGTGCCAGCAGCTTACAGGGGGCAGAGACCCAGTACTTC
>.|.|TRBV5-4|TRBJ2-1
CASSLGSTGKNEQFF
TGTGCCAGCAGCTTGGGATCCACGGGTAAGAATGAGCAGTTCTTC
>.|.|TRBV28|TRBJ2-3
CASSLVRGIDTQYF
TGTGCCAGCAGTTTAGTTAGGGGGATAGATACGCAGTATTTT
>.|.|TRBV7-2|TRBJ1-2
CASSLAGGQGGGYTF
TGTGCCAGCAGCTTAGCTGGAGGTCAGGGCGGCGGCTACACCTTC
>.|.|TRBV11-3|TRBJ2-2
CASSSYTGELFF
TGTGCCAGCAGCTCGTACACCGGGGAGCTGTTTTTT
>.|.|TRBV5-1|TRBJ2-3
CASSLAAPGTDTQYF
TGCGCCAGCAGCTTGGCCGCACCGGGAACAGATACGCAGTATTTT
>.|.|TRBV18|TRBJ1-5
CASSPSLPTVSNQPQHF
TGTGCCAGCTCACCATCGCTCCCTACAGTTAGCAATCAGCCCCAGCATTTT
>.|TRBD1|TRBV14|TRBJ1-2
CASSHGTGGFYGYTF
TGTGCCAGCAGCCACGGGACAGGGGGTTTCTATGGCTACACCTTC
>.|TRBD1|TRBV7-2|TRBJ2-5
CASSQQTGNAETQYF
TGTGCCAGCAGCCAACAGACAGGGAATGCGGAGACCCAGTACTTC
>few|TRBD1|TRBV3-1/TRBV3-2|TRBJ1-4
CASSLFGRDRNEKLFF
TGTGCCAGCAGCCTCTTTGGCCGGGACAGAAATGAAAAACTGTTTTTT
>.|.|TRBV6-5|TRBJ1-6
CASSYSPAPRDSPLHF
TGTGCCAGCAGTTACTCTCCTGCCCCCAGGGATTCACCCCTCCACTTT
>.|.|TRBV15|TRBJ1-1
CATSKAKSTEAFF
TGTGCCACCAGCAAAGCGAAGAGCACTGAAGCTTTCTTT